This entry lists 3 T cell receptor beta chains sequenced from one sample in a study of control samples from healthy donors and cancer patients (dated by TCRdb to 2019 to 2021). Preparation of the library involved the immunoSEQ multiplex PCR assay. TCRdb limited this immuneACCESS table to in-frame rearrangements with V and J called. A share of clones is missing; checked studies link under half to unresolved V genes, and the rest is unexplained. Present in this sample are about 49,000 clones, 70% to 90% of which were seen just once. Clones ranked in the top ten supply approximately 2.6% of the sample. Sequences were obtained from PBMCs. These TCRs come from a woman in her fifties or sixties with lung cancer.

The V gene is TRBV21-1, the J gene TRBJ2-5. TRBV21-1 is given as a pseudogene. The length of the CDR3 is 14 residues. Here the CDR3 DNA reads TGTGCCAGCAGCAAAGTCACCATCACGGAGACCCAGTACTTC. It encodes CASSKVTITETQYF.

This sequence joins TRBV10-3 and TRBJ1-1; 7 bases match TRBD1. The CDR3 totals 15 residues. V was pared by 8 bases and J by 3 bases, with 12 bases of the junction left unmatched. Germline assignment: CDR1 ENHRY and CDR2 SYGVKD. The CDR3 sequence is CAIQIGRGPYTEAFF. The CDR3 region has the DNA TGTGCCATCCAGATCGGTAGGGGGCCTTACACTGAAGCTTTCTTT.

The CDR3 region is CASSSRDSLYGYTF. The DNA for the CDR3 is TGTGCCAGCAGCTCCCGGGACAGCCTCTATGGCTACACCTTC. This chain joins TRBV7-2 and TRBJ1-2, with TRBD1 identical over 7 bases. The V gene end was trimmed by 4 bases and the J gene end by 4 bases; junction bases not matched to a gene: 6. Germline CDR1 reads SGHTA; CDR2 reads FQGNSA. This CDR3 spans 14 amino acids.